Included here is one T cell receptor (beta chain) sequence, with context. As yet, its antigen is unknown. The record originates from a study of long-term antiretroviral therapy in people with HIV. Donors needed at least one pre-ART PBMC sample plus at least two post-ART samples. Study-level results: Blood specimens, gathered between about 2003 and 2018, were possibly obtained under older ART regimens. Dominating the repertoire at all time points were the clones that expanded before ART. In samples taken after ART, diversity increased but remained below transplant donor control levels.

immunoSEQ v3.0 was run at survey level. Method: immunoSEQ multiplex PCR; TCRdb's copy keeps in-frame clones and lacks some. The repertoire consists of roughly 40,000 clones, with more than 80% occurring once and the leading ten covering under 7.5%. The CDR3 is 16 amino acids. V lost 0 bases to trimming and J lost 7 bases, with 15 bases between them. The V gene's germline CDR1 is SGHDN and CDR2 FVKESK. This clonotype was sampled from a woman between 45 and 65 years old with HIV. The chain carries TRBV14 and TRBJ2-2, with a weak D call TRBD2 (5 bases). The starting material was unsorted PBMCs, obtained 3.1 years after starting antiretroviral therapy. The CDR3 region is CASSQDGRGRGGELFF. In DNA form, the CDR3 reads TGTGCCAGCAGCCAAGACGGTAGAGGGCGAGGCGGGGAGCTGTTTTTT.